These T cell receptor beta chains were read from a single sample in a study of blood T cell repertoires in COVID-19. Profiled with immunoSEQ multiplex PCR; TCRdb holds only in-frame clones, not every one. There are 400,000 to 450,000 clones in the sample; about nine tenths occur only once, and approximately 1.5% lies in the top ten. The sequencing sample was made of peripheral blood. The receptors shown here come from a woman aged 25 to 39 with active or convalescent COVID-19. Each CDR3 is given with its conserved first and last residue. Each record gives: J gene, V gene, D gene, CDR3 DNA, CDR3 protein. The D gene is left open where the match is weak.

>TRBJ2-1|TRBV5-1|TRBD1
TGCGCCAGCAGCCCCATCCGGGACAGCTACAATGAGCAGTTCTTC
CASSPIRDSYNEQFF
>TRBJ1-2|TRBV11-3|TRBD1
TGTGCCAGCAGCTTAGAGTCGATGGATCCCGGGACAGGAGATAACTATGGCTACACCTTC
CASSLESMDPGTGDNYGYTF
>TRBJ1-4|TRBV5-6|-
TGTGCCAGCAGCTTGAGGGAGACAACTAATGAAAAACTGTTTTTT
CASSLRETTNEKLFF
>TRBJ1-1|TRBV18|-
TGTGCCAGCTCCCGGACAGAGAAGAACACTGAAGCTTTCTTT
CASSRTEKNTEAFF
>TRBJ2-3|TRBV5-4|TRBD2
TGTGCCAGCAGCCCTCTTACGACTAGCGGGGGGGATGGGCGGACAGATACGCAGTATTTT
CASSPLTTSGGDGRTDTQYF
>TRBJ1-1|TRBV28|-
TGTGCCAGCACCTCTACGGGTAGGGAGGACACTGAAGCTTTCTTT
CASTSTGREDTEAFF
>TRBJ2-3|TRBV6-5|-
TGTGCCAGCAGTTCCTCCCCCCTTGATACGCAGTATTTT
CASSSSPLDTQYF
>TRBJ2-2|TRBV4-2|-
TGTGCCAGCAGCCAAGGACTGAACACCGGGGAGCTGTTTTTT
CASSQGLNTGELFF
>TRBJ1-3|TRBV10-2|-
TGCGCCAGCAGTGGGGTGGGAGGGAGCTCTGGAAACACCATATATTTT
CASSGVGGSSGNTIYF
>TRBJ2-5|TRBV11-2|TRBD2
TGTGCCAGCAGCTTAGCCAGTCTAGCGGGAGAGGAGACCCAGTACTTC
CASSLASLAGEETQYF
>TRBJ2-1|TRBV19|TRBD2
TGTGCCAGTCCCAGGGACGGCCTAGCGGGGGGCCGTAGTTTCGATGAGCAGTTCTTC
CASPRDGLAGGRSFDEQFF
>TRBJ1-1|TRBV5-1|-
TGCGCCAGCACCGTACGGACGGACATGAACACTGAAGCTTTCTTT
CASTVRTDMNTEAFF